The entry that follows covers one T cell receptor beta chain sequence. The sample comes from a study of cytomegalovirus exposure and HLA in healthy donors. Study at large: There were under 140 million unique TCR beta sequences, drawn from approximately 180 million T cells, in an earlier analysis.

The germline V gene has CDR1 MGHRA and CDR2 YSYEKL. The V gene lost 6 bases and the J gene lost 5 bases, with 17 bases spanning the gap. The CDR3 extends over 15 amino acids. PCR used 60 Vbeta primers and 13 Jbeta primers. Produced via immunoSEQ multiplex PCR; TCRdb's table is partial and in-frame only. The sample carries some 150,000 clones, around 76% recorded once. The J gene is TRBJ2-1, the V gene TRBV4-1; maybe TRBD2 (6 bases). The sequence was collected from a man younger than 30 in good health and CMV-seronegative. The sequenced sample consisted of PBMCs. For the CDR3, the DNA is TGCGCCAGCAGAGAATGGGGGGTTGGCGACAATGAGCAGTTCTTC. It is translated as CASREWGVGDNEQFF.